Following are 5 T cell receptor beta chains from one sample sequenced in a study of blood T cell repertoires in COVID-19. TCRdb's table, derived via immunoSEQ multiplex PCR, lists solely in-frame clones and lacks some. The table has about 160,000 clones, about 88% seen once. Input material: peripheral blood. These receptors were collected from a woman aged 50 to 60 with COVID-19, enrolled during active disease.

The V and J genes are TRBV29-1 and TRBJ2-7; the match to TRBD1 covers 8 bases. The V gene end was trimmed by 1 base and the J gene end by 4 bases; junction bases not matched to a gene: 6. Per germline, CDR1 SQVTM and CDR2 ANQGSEA. This CDR3 region has 14 residues. CDR3 in amino acids: CSVEATGASYEQYF. The DNA of the CDR3 is TGCAGCGTTGAAGCGACAGGGGCCTCTTACGAGCAGTACTTC.

V usage is TRBV6-5 and J usage is TRBJ2-1; the D gene is possibly TRBD2 (6 bases). The V gene lost 8 bases and the J gene lost 1 base, with 15 bases spanning the gap. CDR1 MNHEY and CDR2 SVGAGI come from the germline V gene. CDR3 length: 15 amino acids. The CDR3 coding sequence is TGTGCCAGCCCTGAGGGGACTCCATCCTACAATGAGCAGTTCTTC. Translating gives CASPEGTPSYNEQFF.

The V and J genes are TRBV4-1 and TRBJ2-5; TRBD2 aligns across 10 bases. V shed 1 base, J shed 2 bases, and the junction held 7 bases outside the gene matches. The germline V gene encodes CDR1 MGHRA and CDR2 YSYEKL. This CDR3 is built from 17 residues. CDR3 in DNA: TGCGCCAGCAGCCAAGTCCAAGCGGGGGGGATGCAAGAGACCCAGTACTTC. Translated, it gives CASSQVQAGGMQETQYF.

The chain joins TRBV5-5 to TRBJ1-5, with a tentative D call TRBD1 (6 bases). In germline, CDR1 is SGHKS, CDR2 YYEKEE (reference sequence). The CDR3 length is 15 residues. V was trimmed by 2 bases and J by 5 bases, leaving 14 bases between them. The CDR3 is CASSLGRGVDQPQHF. In DNA, the CDR3 is TGTGCCAGCAGCTTAGGCAGGGGAGTTGATCAGCCCCAGCATTTT.

The chain joins TRBV3-1 (or the pseudogene TRBV3-2) to TRBJ2-5; TRBD2 is a possible D gene (5 bases). This CDR3 is 14 amino acids long. V lost 1 base to trimming and J lost 4 bases, with 10 bases between them. From germline, CDR1 is LGHDT and CDR2 YNNKEL (reference sequence). DNA of the CDR3: TGTGCCAGCAGCCAAGGGGGAGTGAGAGAGACCCAGTACTTC. It codes for CASSQGGVRETQYF.